These T cell receptor beta chains were read from a single sample in a study of molecular identifiers for immune sequencing clone quantification. One entry per CDR3 protein, called by TCRdb with MiXCR from the PCR reads. Of 490,000 or so distinct CDR3 sequences listed, around 23% are singletons. Sequenced sample: naive CD8+ T cells from blood, with Jurkat cell RNA spiked in. The receptors originated from a human donor in good health. Some libraries in this study had Jurkat cell RNA spiked in. CDR3s include the opening cysteine and the closing phenylalanine or tryptophan.

TRBJ1-1,TRBV4-2,CASSQAPGQGLTEAFF
TRBJ1-5,TRBV19,CASSIATPDRARGQPQHF
TRBJ1-1,TRBV30,CAWSVLSSLNTEAFF
TRBJ2-7,TRBV4-1,CASSQVRTGFNEQYF
TRBJ2-2,TRBV3-1,CASSQTAGELFF
TRBJ2-2,TRBV28,CASSLTPDEGLGTGELFF
TRBJ2-3,TRBV12-3/TRBV12-4,CASSPWTSGRTDTQYF
TRBJ2-3,TRBV30,CAWSVLPVVTDTQYF
TRBJ2-3,TRBV29-1,CSVRTEITDTQYF
TRBJ2-5,TRBV27,CASSLSSTSRETQYF
TRBJ2-7,TRBV11-2,CASSLGGLGQYF
TRBJ2-7,TRBV12-3/TRBV12-4,CASSPDASDPGFYEQYF
TRBJ1-5,TRBV27,CASSVTGSNQPQHF
TRBJ2-1,TRBV15,CATSREVGDRYNEQFF